This passage covers 28 T cell receptor beta chains from one sample sequenced in a study of T and B cells in COVID-19 patients. TRB was amplified from around 230-520 ng of blood genomic DNA. Multiplex PCR with BIOMED2 TRB-A/B primer pools amplified TRB rearrangements. Via MiXCR, TCRdb re-called the multiplex PCR reads, giving one row per CDR3 protein. This table has fewer than 3,500 distinct CDR3 sequences, about 21% appearing once. The sequencing input was blood. The receptors here all came from a human donor with active COVID-19.

The chain couples TRBV6-2 or TRBV6-3 to TRBJ2-4; D is uncertain. The CDR3 runs to 15 residues. Per the germline V gene, CDR1 is MNHEY and CDR2 is SVGEGT. The V end lost 8 bases, the J end lost 0 bases, and 14 bases lay between the germline ends. In nucleotides, the CDR3 is TGTGCCAGCCCCCGGATGGGCGGAGCCAAAAACATTCAGTACTTC. It yields the protein CASPRMGGAKNIQYF.

In regard to this clonotype: Just one base apart from a much larger clone, this may be a read error. The gene calls are TRBV11-3 and TRBJ2-7; 13 positions agree with TRBD2. Germline-derived CDR1 and CDR2 are SGHNT and YENEEA. The CDR3 loop spans 15 amino acids. Written as DNA, the CDR3 is TGTGCCATCAGCCCCGGGACTAGCGGGATTACCTCCTGGGACTTC. Its protein is CAISPGTSGITSWDF.

By share of the sample, this clonotype is medium-sized. The chain employs TRBV30 and TRBJ2-2; D uncertain. The CDR3 is 14 residues long. Germline loops: CDR1 GTSNPN, CDR2 SVGIG (reference sequence). V lost 0 bases to trimming and J lost 6 bases, with 11 bases between them. CDR3 sequence reads: CAWSVIVGAGELFF. The CDR3, as DNA: TGTGCCTGGAGTGTAATCGTTGGCGCCGGGGAGCTGTTTTTT.

J is TRBJ1-5 and V is TRBV6-2 or TRBV6-3, with unresolved D. Germline assignment: CDR1 MNHEY and CDR2 SVGEGT. CDR3 size: 15 residues. V was shortened by 5 bases and J by 2 bases, with 13 bases between the two germline ends. CDR3 loop: CASSRPRLGNQPQHF. In DNA form, the CDR3 reads TGTGCCAGCAGTCGACCCAGACTGGGCAATCAGCCCCAGCATTTT.

CDR3 sequence: CASSSSAKQYF. DNA for the CDR3: TGTGCCAGCAGTTCAAGCGCCAAGCAGTACTTC. The chain carries TRBV28 and TRBJ2-7, with D unclear. V was trimmed by 4 bases and J by 8 bases, leaving 9 bases between them. The CDR3 loop spans 11 amino acids. CDR1 and CDR2 (germline): MDHEN, SYDVKM.

In this sample, this clonotype is large (0.1 to 1%). V and J are TRBV29-1 and TRBJ2-1, with D tentatively TRBD2 (5 bases). V was clipped by 2 bases and J by 15 bases, with 14 bases between them. Germline CDR1 is SQVTM and CDR2 is ANQGSEA. CDR3 length: 11 residues. CDR3 bases: TGCAGCGTTGAAAAGACTATGGGAGTGTTCTTC. Protein: CSVEKTMGVFF.

This clonotype was counted a few times. The J gene is TRBJ2-3, the V gene TRBV19, with TRBD2 identical over 8 bases. After removal of 8 bases from V and 2 bases from J, the junction contained 6 bases not matched to a gene. The CDR3 covers 14 residues. In germline, CDR1 is LNHDA, CDR2 SQIVND (reference sequence). The CDR3 region is CASAGGAYTDTQYF. Written as DNA, the CDR3 is TGTGCCAGTGCCGGGGGGGCCTACACAGATACGCAGTATTTT.

Points on this clonotype: A much larger clone is a single base away; this may be a read error. This sequence joins TRBV6-6 and TRBJ1-2; TRBD1 aligns across 11 bases. Unmatched junction bases numbered 10, after V lost 5 bases and J lost 2 bases. Germline assignment: CDR1 MNHNY and CDR2 SVGAGI (reference sequence). This CDR3 comprises 17 residues. CDR3 DNA: TGTGCCAGCAGTCCCCCGGACAGGGGGCTACTCAACTATGGCTACACCTTC. This encodes CASSPPDRGLLNYGYTF.

The chain uses TRBV20-1 and TRBJ2-3; no clear D gene. Germline V gene sequence: CDR1 DFQATT, CDR2 SNEGSKA (reference sequence). This CDR3 contains 13 residues. CDR3 in amino acids: CALTAAGTDTQYF. The CDR3 bases are TGCGCCCTAACGGCGGCCGGCACAGATACGCAGTATTTT.

By its share, this clonotype is medium-sized (0.01 to 0.1%). As DNA, the CDR3 is TGTGCCAGCAGTACTATACAGGGAGGGTATGGCTACACCTTC. This codes for CASSTIQGGYGYTF. The V gene is TRBV6-2 or TRBV6-3, the J gene TRBJ1-2, with D perhaps TRBD1 (6 bases). Germline V CDR1 and CDR2: MNHEY, SVGEGT. With 5 bases removed from V and 5 bases from J, the gap between germline ends came to 15 bases. The CDR3 consists of 14 residues.

Concerning this clonotype: This may arise from a read error, as a much more abundant clone is one base away. This chain connects TRBV6-2 or TRBV6-3 to TRBJ2-7; D unresolved. The V and J ends lost 7 bases and 5 bases respectively, with 12 bases between them. This CDR3 has 12 residues. The germline CDR1 and CDR2 sequences are MNHEY and SVGEGT. CDR3 amino acids: CASMKVGNEQYF. The CDR3 DNA reads TGTGCCAGCATGAAGGTTGGCAACGAGCAGTACTTC.

The chain carries TRBV5-1 and TRBJ1-6; 7 nucleotides align to TRBD1. CDR1 is SGHRS and CDR2 is YFSETQ in the germline V gene. This CDR3 has 14 residues. V was pared by 5 bases and J by 8 bases, with 7 bases of the junction left unmatched. The CDR3 region has the DNA TGCGCCAGCAGTATCACAGGGGTGGATTCACCCCTCCACTTT. Its translation: CASSITGVDSPLHF.

This clonotype is medium-sized. This chain joins TRBV30 and TRBJ2-7, with 9 bases identical to TRBD1. Germline-derived CDR1 and CDR2 are GTSNPN and SVGIG (reference sequence). The length of the CDR3 is 14 residues. The ends lost 8 bases at V and 5 bases at J; junction bases unmatched: 13. The DNA of the CDR3 is TGTGCCGGGAAGGGGGGACAGGGTATCGACGAGCAGTACTTC. Its protein product is CAGKGGQGIDEQYF.

This clonotype turned up a few times. This sequence joins TRBV12-3 or TRBV12-4 and TRBJ1-3; 7 nucleotides agree with TRBD1. This CDR3 has 15 amino acids. The V and J ends lost 4 bases and 6 bases, in that order; junction bases with no gene match: 9. In DNA form, the CDR3 reads TGTGCCAGCAGTTCACAGGGGAATATAGCAAACACCATATATTTT. Translating it yields CASSSQGNIANTIYF.

This clonotype was found once. V is TRBV12-3 or TRBV12-4 and J is TRBJ2-2; 8 positions agree with TRBD1. The CDR3 consists of 15 residues. Trimming removed 3 bases from V and 4 bases from J; junction bases left unmatched: 4. CDR3 in amino acids: CASSLTGTGTGELFF. CDR3 nucleotides: TGTGCCAGCAGTTTGACCGGGACAGGCACCGGGGAGCTGTTTTTT.

Sample share makes this clonotype medium-sized. The chain is built from TRBV27 and TRBJ2-3, with D possibly being TRBD1 (5 bases). This CDR3 has 16 residues. V shed 5 bases and J shed 3 bases, with 18 bases lying between them. CDR1 is MNHEY, CDR2 SMNVEV, per germline (reference sequence). CDR3: CASSRASAGLTDTQYF. In DNA form, the CDR3 reads TGTGCCAGCAGTAGAGCCTCGGCAGGGTTGACAGATACGCAGTATTTT.

The rearrangement joins TRBV5-6 to TRBJ1-1; D is ambiguous. V lost 0 bases and J lost 4, with 7 bases in between. This CDR3 comprises 13 residues. CDR1 and CDR2 from the germline V gene are SGHDT and YYEEEE. For the CDR3, the DNA is TGTGCCAGCAGCTTGGTAGGGAGCACTGAAGCTTTCTTT. Encoded protein: CASSLVGSTEAFF. Based on the CDR3 plus reference TRBV5-6 and TRBJ1-1, the full variable domain is DAGVTQSPTHLIKTRGQQVTLRCSPKSGHDTVSWYQQALGQGPQFIFQYYEEEERQRGNFPDRFSGHQFPNYSSELNVNALLLGDSALYLCASSLVGSTEAFFGQGTRLTVV.

V gene TRBV20-1 combines with J gene TRBJ2-3, with D unclear. The CDR3 covers 14 residues. The V end lost 6 bases, the J end lost 0 bases, and 13 bases lay between the germline ends. Germline V CDR1 and CDR2: DFQATT, SNEGSKA (reference sequence). As DNA, the CDR3 is TGCAGTGCCCGTACACCTACTAGCACAGATACGCAGTATTTT. It codes for CSARTPTSTDTQYF.

By sample share, this clonotype is medium-sized (0.01 to 0.1%). V is TRBV19 and J is TRBJ1-2, with a tentative D call TRBD1 (6 bases). The CDR3 is made up of 15 amino acids. Germline loops: CDR1 LNHDA, CDR2 SQIVND (reference sequence). V was clipped by 2 bases and J by 0 bases, with 10 bases between them. In nucleotides, the CDR3 is TGTGCCAGTAGTATAAAGGACAGCCCTAACTATGGCTACACCTTC. It codes for CASSIKDSPNYGYTF. The entire variable domain, with the rest obtained from reference TRBV19 and TRBJ1-2, is as follows: DGGITQSPKYLFRKEGQNVTLSCEQNLNHDAMYWYRQDPGQGLRLIYYSQIVNDFQKGDIAEGYSVSREKKESFPLTVTSAQKNPTAFYLCASSIKDSPNYGYTFGSGTRLTVV.

This clonotype is medium-sized within its sample. The CDR3 sequence: CASTGGRNIQYF. The DNA for the CDR3 is TGTGCCAGCACCGGTGGGAGAAACATTCAGTACTTC. This chain uses TRBV12-3 or TRBV12-4 with TRBJ2-4, with D maybe TRBD2 (5 bases). V lost 7 bases and J lost 6, with 10 bases in between. The CDR3 has 12 residues.

The gene calls are TRBV4-2 and TRBJ2-7, with 11 bases fitting TRBD2. The CDR3 spans 16 residues. Germline V gene lookup returns CDR1 LGHNA and CDR2 YNFKEQ. Unmatched junction bases numbered 7, after V lost 0 bases and J lost 6 bases. The CDR3 coding sequence is TGTGCCAGCAGCCAAGATCTACTAGCGGGAGATCGCGAGCAGTACTTC. Translating gives CASSQDLLAGDREQYF.

This clonotype is labeled medium-sized. The rearrangement joins TRBV6-4 to TRBJ2-7, with D possibly matching TRBD1 (6 bases). CDR3 length: 12 residues. Germline V gene lookup returns CDR1 MRHNA and CDR2 SNTAGT. Trimming removed 6 bases from V and 2 bases from J, with 8 bases in between. CDR3 sequence reads: CASRGGAYEQYF. The CDR3 bases are TGTGCCAGCAGAGGGGGTGCCTACGAGCAGTACTTC.

This chain connects TRBV19 to TRBJ2-1; 16 bases are a match to TRBD2. The CDR3 runs to 17 residues. CDR1 is LNHDA, CDR2 SQIVND, per germline (reference sequence). With 7 bases clipped from V and 2 bases from J, the junction kept 5 bases outside the gene matches. The CDR3, as DNA: TGTGCCAGTACCAAGGGGACTAGCGGGAGGGCCTACAATGAGCAGTTCTTC. Translated, it gives CASTKGTSGRAYNEQFF.

As concerns this clonotype: Compared with germline, one end of the junction differs, possibly owing to a read error. This sequence joins TRBV7-2 and TRBJ2-3, with D tentatively TRBD2 (6 bases). The CDR3 consists of 17 residues. Germline V CDR1 and CDR2: SGHTA, FQGNSA. CDR3 sequence (DNA): TGTGACAGCAGCTTAGCTGGTGGGGTTGGGGGGACAGATACGCAGTATTTT. Its translation is CDSSLAGGVGGTDTQYF.

By share of the sample, this clonotype is medium-sized. The V gene is TRBV18, the J gene TRBJ1-1, with D possibly being TRBD1 (5 bases). In germline, CDR1 is KGHSH, CDR2 LQKENI. V lost 3 bases and J lost 1, with 9 bases in between. The CDR3 is 14 amino acids. The CDR3 coding sequence is TGTGCCAGCTCACCCGGCGGGGCGAACACTGAAGCTTTCTTT. Residues: CASSPGGANTEAFF.

The chain carries TRBV5-4 and TRBJ1-6; D ambiguous. Germline CDR1 is SGHNT and CDR2 is YYREEE (reference sequence). This CDR3 spans 16 amino acids. With 4 bases removed from V and 8 bases from J, the gap between germline ends came to 19 bases. The CDR3 sequence is CASSQEEGAGHSPLHF. The CDR3 region has the DNA TGTGCCAGCAGCCAAGAGGAGGGTGCCGGCCATTCACCCCTCCACTTT.

Within the sample, this clonotype is medium-sized. The chain is built from TRBV5-1 and TRBJ2-5; the D gene is possibly TRBD1 (5 bases). The length of the CDR3 is 16 residues. V was shortened by 3 bases and J by 1 base, with 16 bases between the two germline ends. Germline values: CDR1 SGHRS, CDR2 YFSETQ. For the CDR3, the DNA is TGCGCCAGCAGCTCCGGTGGGGCTTCGGTCCAAGAGACCCAGTACTTC. Protein product: CASSSGGASVQETQYF.

J is TRBJ1-2 and V is TRBV19; a possible D gene is TRBD1 (5 bases). V was cut by 5 bases and J by 4 bases, with 20 bases left in between. This CDR3 has 16 residues. The germline CDR1 and CDR2 sequences are LNHDA and SQIVND (reference sequence). The CDR3 DNA sequence: TGTGCCAGTAGTGCGGCGGGTAGCGGGGGAGCCTATGGCTACACCTTC. Its protein product is CASSAAGSGGAYGYTF.